Listed below are T cell receptor beta chains from one sample, sequenced in a study of identical twins. TCRdb reanalysed the 5' RACE reads using MiXCR and keeps one entry per CDR3 protein. The sample holds fewer than 350,000 distinct CDR3 sequences, less than 9% seen once. The same specimen was also included in a second study, on yellow fever vaccine responses in identical twins.

The sequenced sample consisted of memory (CD45RO+) T cells sorted from blood. All receptors derive from a young woman in good health. The CDR3 runs from the conserved cysteine through the conserved F or W. Each record gives: clone size, J gene, CDR3 length, V gene, D gene, CDR3 protein, CDR3 DNA. D genes are given only for firm matches. Size values are once, few and many counts, or a class for expanded clones, and some rows have none.

few TRBJ2-7 13 TRBV12-3/TRBV12-4 . CASSFIRRDEQYF TGTGCCAGCAGTTTTATTCGGCGTGACGAGCAGTACTTC
. TRBJ2-3 15 TRBV10-3 . CAISERGPSSDTQYF TGTGCCATCAGTGAGAGAGGGCCCAGCTCAGATACGCAGTATTTT
few TRBJ2-1 16 TRBV3-1 TRBD2 CASSQSAGSGYNEQFF TGTGCCAGCAGCCAATCAGCGGGGTCCGGCTACAATGAGCAGTTCTTC
few TRBJ2-5 14 TRBV7-6 TRBD2 CASRASGGAETQYF TGTGCCAGCAGGGCTAGCGGGGGGGCAGAGACCCAGTACTTC
many TRBJ1-6 14 TRBV7-2 . CASSFPGGGSPLHF TGTGCCAGCAGCTTCCCGGGGGGCGGATCACCCCTCCACTTT
many TRBJ2-4 18 TRBV3-1 . CASSQDLGGTVAKNIQYF TGTGCCAGCAGCCAAGATCTTGGCGGGACTGTAGCCAAAAACATTCAGTACTTC
many TRBJ1-2 14 TRBV20-1 . CSAISLRSVNGYTF TGCAGTGCTATAAGTTTACGGAGCGTCAATGGCTACACCTTC
many TRBJ2-1 12 TRBV12-3/TRBV12-4 . CASSLVPVEQFF TGTGCCAGCAGTTTAGTGCCCGTTGAGCAGTTCTTC
. TRBJ2-7 18 TRBV12-5 TRBD2 CASGLPHMGAGGVNEQYF TGTGCTAGTGGTTTGCCTCACATGGGAGCGGGAGGGGTCAACGAGCAGTACTTC
many TRBJ2-2 16 TRBV6-1 TRBD1 CASSERRTGGTGELFF TGTGCCAGCAGTGAAAGGAGGACAGGGGGCACCGGGGAGCTGTTTTTT
many TRBJ1-6 14 TRBV6-4 . CASSETAAGSPLHF TGTGCCAGCAGTGAAACCGCGGCAGGGTCACCCCTCCACTTT
. TRBJ1-1 11 TRBV10-3 . CAISDQIEAFF TGTGCCATCAGTGACCAAATAGAAGCTTTCTTT
few TRBJ1-1 15 TRBV12-3/TRBV12-4 TRBD1 CASGGQVSGNTEAFF TGTGCCAGCGGTGGACAGGTAAGCGGTAACACTGAAGCTTTCTTT
many TRBJ2-5 13 TRBV20-1 . CSARTWRVETQYF TGCAGTGCTAGGACCTGGCGGGTGGAGACCCAGTACTTC
. TRBJ2-2 12 TRBV29-1 . CSVGRFAGELFF TGCAGCGTTGGGAGATTTGCCGGGGAGCTGTTTTTT
. TRBJ2-1 14 TRBV4-2 . CASSQRSLYNEQFF TGTGCCAGCAGCCAACGCTCCTTATACAATGAGCAGTTCTTC
many TRBJ2-3 12 TRBV12-3/TRBV12-4 . CASSGTADTQYF TGTGCCAGCAGTGGGACTGCAGATACGCAGTATTTT
few TRBJ2-5 14 TRBV29-1 . CSVELADLGETQYF TGCAGCGTTGAACTGGCGGATCTCGGTGAGACCCAGTACTTC
many TRBJ1-1 12 TRBV12-3/TRBV12-4 TRBD1 CASSSGQVEAFF TGTGCCAGCAGTTCCGGACAGGTTGAAGCTTTCTTT
many TRBJ2-2 13 TRBV12-3/TRBV12-4 . CASSWGNTGELFF TGTGCCAGCAGTTGGGGGAACACCGGGGAGCTGTTTTTT
. TRBJ2-7 12 TRBV18 . CASSPANYEQYF TGTGCCAGCTCACCGGCGAACTACGAGCAGTACTTC
. TRBJ1-2 18 TRBV28 . CASIRTGRPDPRNYGYTF TGTGCCAGCATCCGGACGGGCAGGCCCGATCCCCGTAACTATGGCTACACCTTC
few TRBJ2-6 13 TRBV2 . CASAGTGANVLTF TGTGCCAGCGCAGGGACTGGGGCCAACGTCCTGACTTTC
. TRBJ2-3 16 TRBV6-1 TRBD2 CASSEAGAGRGDTQYF TGTGCCAGCAGTGAAGCGGGAGCAGGGAGGGGAGATACGCAGTATTTT
few TRBJ2-1 12 TRBV10-3 . CAISDNRAEQFF TGTGCCATCAGTGATAACCGAGCTGAGCAGTTCTTC
. TRBJ1-2 14 TRBV11-2 . CASSSGGSHYGYTF TGTGCCAGCAGCTCGGGAGGGTCTCACTATGGCTACACCTTC
many TRBJ1-1 12 TRBV10-3 TRBD1 CAISQGATEAFF TGTGCCATCAGCCAGGGGGCCACTGAAGCTTTCTTT
few TRBJ2-1 16 TRBV20-1 TRBD2 CSARDAASGLYNEQFF TGCAGTGCTAGAGATGCGGCTAGCGGACTCTACAATGAGCAGTTCTTC
. TRBJ2-1 16 TRBV14 . CASRPNTGFPYNEQFF TGTGCCAGCAGGCCCAATACAGGGTTCCCCTACAATGAGCAGTTCTTC
. TRBJ2-7 14 TRBV7-8 . CASSLNRDFYEQYF TGTGCCAGCAGCTTAAACAGGGACTTCTACGAGCAGTACTTC
few TRBJ2-7 14 TRBV6-2/TRBV6-3 TRBD2 CASTTSGVAYEQYF TGTGCCAGCACGACTAGCGGGGTCGCCTACGAGCAGTACTTC
few TRBJ2-1 17 TRBV9 TRBD2 CASSVVGGLAGVGEQFF TGTGCCAGCAGCGTAGTTGGAGGACTAGCGGGAGTCGGAGAGCAGTTCTTC
few TRBJ2-7 15 TRBV6-2/TRBV6-3 . CASTRTPDSYYEQYF TGTGCCAGCACCCGAACCCCGGACTCCTACTACGAGCAGTACTTC
many TRBJ1-1 14 TRBV29-1 . CSVEDREGNAEAFF TGCAGCGTTGAAGATCGTGAGGGAAACGCTGAAGCTTTCTTT
many TRBJ1-1 15 TRBV4-2 . CASSQDLGQNTEAFF TGTGCCAGCAGCCAAGATCTTGGACAGAACACTGAAGCTTTCTTT
. TRBJ1-5 14 TRBV20-1 . CSARQAYSNQPQHF TGCAGTGCTAGACAAGCATATAGCAATCAGCCCCAGCATTTT
. TRBJ2-1 15 TRBV19 TRBD1 CASSIEGQGRNEQFF TGTGCCAGTAGTATCGAAGGACAGGGTCGGAATGAGCAGTTCTTC
many TRBJ2-7 12 TRBV29-1 . CSVRKGSYEQYF TGCAGCGTCCGTAAGGGGTCCTACGAGCAGTACTTC
many TRBJ2-7 13 TRBV5-6 TRBD1 CASSSTGTYEQYF TGTGCCAGCAGCTCGACAGGGACCTACGAGCAGTACTTC
few TRBJ2-6 14 TRBV19 . CASGFLSGANVLTF TGTGCATCGGGGTTCCTCTCTGGGGCCAACGTCCTGACTTTC
. TRBJ2-5 14 TRBV27 TRBD1 CASSRQGMGETQYF TGTGCCAGCAGTCGACAGGGGATGGGAGAGACCCAGTACTTC
. TRBJ2-1 18 TRBV19 TRBD2 CASSIAPLSSGGKHEQFF TGTGCCAGTAGTATAGCCCCCCTTTCGAGCGGGGGGAAACATGAGCAGTTCTTC
few TRBJ2-1 14 TRBV28 . CASSLGTGIGEQFF TGTGCCAGCAGTTTAGGGACGGGAATAGGTGAGCAGTTCTTC
. TRBJ2-6 17 TRBV7-8 . CASSLGSLGAGANVLTF TGTGCCAGCAGCTTAGGCTCCCTAGGGGCCGGGGCCAACGTCCTGACTTTC
. TRBJ2-2 14 TRBV2 TRBD2 CATQAGVGPGELFF TGTGCCACCCAGGCGGGAGTTGGTCCCGGGGAGCTGTTTTTT
. TRBJ2-2 18 TRBV6-1 . CASRGPGGHGTNTGELFF TGTGCCAGCAGGGGCCCCGGAGGCCATGGCACGAACACCGGGGAGCTGTTTTTT
many TRBJ1-6 16 TRBV5-1 TRBD1 CASSPTGLLGNSPLHF TGCGCCAGCAGCCCGACAGGGCTTTTGGGGAATTCACCCCTCCACTTT
few TRBJ1-6 18 TRBV2 . CASSESPGPRFFNSPLHF TGTGCCAGCAGTGAATCGCCGGGCCCACGATTTTTTAATTCACCCCTCCACTTT
few TRBJ2-7 15 TRBV3-1 TRBD1 CASSPQGQGSYEQYF TGTGCCAGCAGCCCCCAGGGACAGGGATCGTACGAGCAGTACTTC
. TRBJ2-5 17 TRBV15 . CATSRAPQTALGETQYF TGTGCCACCAGCAGAGCCCCCCAGACAGCCCTCGGGGAGACCCAGTACTTC
many TRBJ2-1 19 TRBV3-1 . CASSLGGWMGRMLPNEQFF TGTGCCAGCAGCCTAGGGGGTTGGATGGGTCGGATGCTCCCCAATGAGCAGTTCTTC
. TRBJ1-4 15 TRBV6-5 . CASSYTTGGNEKLFF TGTGCCAGCAGTTACACGACAGGAGGAAATGAAAAACTGTTTTTT
few TRBJ2-4 14 TRBV7-8 . CASSSGTAKNIQYF TGTGCCAGCAGCTCCGGGACAGCCAAAAACATTCAGTACTTC